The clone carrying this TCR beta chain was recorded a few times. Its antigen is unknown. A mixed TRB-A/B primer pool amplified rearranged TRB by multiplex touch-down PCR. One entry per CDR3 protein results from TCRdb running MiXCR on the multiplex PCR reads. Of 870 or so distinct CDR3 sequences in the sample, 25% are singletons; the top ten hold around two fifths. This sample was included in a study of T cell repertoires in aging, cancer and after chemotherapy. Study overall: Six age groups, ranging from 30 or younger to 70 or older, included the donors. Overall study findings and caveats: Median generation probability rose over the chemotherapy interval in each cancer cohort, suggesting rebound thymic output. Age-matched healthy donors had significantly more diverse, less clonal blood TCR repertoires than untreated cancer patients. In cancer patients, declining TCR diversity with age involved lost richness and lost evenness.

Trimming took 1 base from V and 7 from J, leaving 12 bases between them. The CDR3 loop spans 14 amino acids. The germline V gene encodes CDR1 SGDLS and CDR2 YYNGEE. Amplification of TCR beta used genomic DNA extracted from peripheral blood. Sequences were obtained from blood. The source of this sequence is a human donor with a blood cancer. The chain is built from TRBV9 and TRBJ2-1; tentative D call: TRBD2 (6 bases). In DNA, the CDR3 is TGTGCCAGCAGCGTAACTGACAGCGGGAATGAGCAGTTCTTC. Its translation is CASSVTDSGNEQFF.